A single sample gave rise to the 17 T cell receptor beta chains below, sequenced in a study of cytomegalovirus exposure and HLA in healthy donors. Primers for the PCR totalled 60 Vbeta and 13 Jbeta. TCRdb keeps only in-frame clones here, not all; method: immunoSEQ multiplex PCR. The sample lists some 130,000 clones; over 80% were seen once. Sequencing used PBMCs. The receptors derive from a boy between 10 and 17 years old in good health and CMV-seronegative.

V gene TRBV29-1 combines with J gene TRBJ2-1; the D gene is possibly TRBD1 (5 bases). CDR3 length: 13 residues. V lost 5 bases, J lost 4 bases, and 12 bases lay in between. From germline, CDR1 is SQVTM and CDR2 ANQGSEA. In DNA, the CDR3 is TGCAGCGTTCAAGTAGACAGATACAATGAGCAGTTCTTC. Its translation: CSVQVDRYNEQFF.

The rearrangement uses TRBV7-9 and TRBJ2-7; no clear D gene. The V and J ends lost 2 bases and 1 base respectively, with 9 bases between them. This CDR3 is 14 amino acids long. CDR1 and CDR2 (germline): SEHNR, FQNEAQ (reference sequence). CDR3 sequence (DNA): TGTGCCAGCAGCTTAAGTTCCAGTTCCTACGAGCAGTACTTC. Its translation is CASSLSSSSYEQYF.

The J gene is TRBJ2-3, the V gene TRBV6-4, with TRBD2 matching over 7 bases. This CDR3 contains 16 residues. Germline V lookup: CDR1 MRHNA, CDR2 SNTAGT. V lost 3 bases to trimming and J lost 6 bases; unmatched junction nucleotides: 12. CDR3 coding DNA: TGTGCCAGCAGTGATGGGGGAGGGAACCCCCCCGATACGCAGTATTTT. Translating gives CASSDGGGNPPDTQYF.

The chain carries TRBV20-1 and TRBJ1-2; a weak D match, TRBD1 (5 bases). Germline values: CDR1 DFQATT, CDR2 SNEGSKA (reference sequence). The CDR3 contains 11 residues. The CDR3 DNA follows: TGCAGCGCCGCGGGGCACTATGGCTACACCTTC. Translated: CSAAGHYGYTF.

Only a few counts were recorded for this clone. The J gene is TRBJ2-5, the V gene TRBV6-5; D is perhaps TRBD2 (5 bases). The end of the DNA is better explained by TRBJ2-7, so the J call may be wrong. The CDR3 spans 14 residues. CDR1 MNHEY and CDR2 SVGAGI come from the germline V gene. CDR3 amino acids: CASSYLGRSYEQYF. In nucleotides, the CDR3 is TGTGCCAGCAGTTACCTGGGGAGATCCTACGAGCAGTACTTC.

The genes are TRBV4-2 and TRBJ2-1, with D unresolved. Germline CDR1 LGHNA, CDR2 YNFKEQ. The CDR3 has 16 amino acids. V shed 0 bases and J shed 4 bases, with 13 bases lying between them. CDR3 protein: CASSQDSAGSYNEQFF. CDR3 DNA: TGTGCCAGCAGCCAAGATTCGGCAGGATCATACAATGAGCAGTTCTTC.

The chain links TRBV5-4 to TRBJ2-5, with 7 bases matching TRBD1. Losses at the gene ends were 1 base for V and 4 bases for J; bases not matched to a gene: 1. CDR1 is SGHNT, CDR2 YYREEE, per germline (reference sequence). CDR3 size: 13 residues. CDR3 in DNA: TGTGCCAGCAGCTTGAGGGGGCCAGAGACCCAGTACTTC. Translated, it gives CASSLRGPETQYF.

This chain connects TRBV6-1 to TRBJ1-5; D is uncertain. The CDR3 covers 16 residues. The germline gives CDR1 MNHNS, CDR2 SASEGT. V lost 1 base, J lost 0 bases, and 10 bases lay in between. The CDR3 coding sequence is TGTGCCAGCAGTGAAGACAAGATGTATAGCAATCAGCCCCAGCATTTT. This gives the protein CASSEDKMYSNQPQHF.

The V gene is TRBV6-5, the J gene TRBJ2-7; 9 bases are a match to TRBD1. This CDR3 comprises 14 residues. The V and J ends lost 2 bases and 2 bases, in that order; junction bases with no gene match: 1. The germline CDR1 and CDR2 sequences are MNHEY and SVGAGI. The CDR3 protein is CASSYGDRAYEQYF. CDR3 nucleotide sequence: TGTGCCAGCAGTTACGGGGACAGGGCCTACGAGCAGTACTTC.

The V and J genes are TRBV6-1 and TRBJ2-5; D gene uncertain. The DNA end is more similar to TRBJ2-7, so the J call may be wrong. This CDR3 is built from 13 residues. Germline assignment: CDR1 MNHNS and CDR2 SASEGT. This CDR3 is CASSEKNTYEQYF. The CDR3 bases are TGTGCCAGCAGTGAAAAAAATACCTACGAGCAGTACTTC.

This clone was seen a single time. CDR3 loop: CASSTWTGQETQYF. The CDR3 region has the DNA TGTGCCAGTAGTACCTGGACAGGCCAAGAGACCCAGTACTTC. The rearrangement joins TRBV19 to TRBJ2-5; 7 nucleotides align to TRBD1. V was pared by 4 bases and J by 1 base, with 3 bases of the junction left unmatched. Germline V gene sequence: CDR1 LNHDA, CDR2 SQIVND (reference sequence). CDR3 size: 14 residues. The full variable domain, in which reference TRBV19 and TRBJ2-5 provide the parts outside the CDR3, is DGGITQSPKYLFRKEGQNVTLSCEQNLNHDAMYWYRQDPGQGLRLIYYSQIVNDFQKGDIAEGYSVSREKKESFPLTVTSAQKNPTAFYLCASSTWTGQETQYFGPGTRLLVL.

This chain joins TRBV7-2 and TRBJ2-2; 7 bases line up with TRBD2. Germline CDR1 SGHTA, CDR2 FQGNSA. Losses at the gene ends were 4 bases for V and 5 bases for J; bases not matched to a gene: 10. The CDR3 contains 16 residues. As DNA, the CDR3 is TGTGCCAGCAGCTACCCGGGAGGCCAATATACCGGGGAGCTGTTTTTT. It encodes CASSYPGGQYTGELFF.

The chain recombines TRBV27 with TRBJ2-3; D gene uncertain. Germline V lookup: CDR1 MNHEY, CDR2 SMNVEV (reference sequence). V gave up 2 bases and J gave up 0 bases, with 3 bases separating them. The CDR3 has 13 residues. The CDR3 DNA reads TGTGCCAGCAGTTTAGTAAGCACAGATACGCAGTATTTT. Protein product: CASSLVSTDTQYF.

DNA of the CDR3: TGTGCCTGGACGTCCTTTAGCGGGAGGCCCTACGAGCAGTACTTC. It yields the protein CAWTSFSGRPYEQYF. This sequence joins TRBV30 and TRBJ2-7, with 10 bases identical to TRBD2. V shed 4 bases, J shed 2 bases, and the junction held 8 bases outside the gene matches. Germline V gene data show CDR1 as GTSNPN and CDR2 as SVGIG (reference sequence). CDR3 length: 15 residues.

The chain carries TRBV4-1 and TRBJ2-3; D possibly corresponds to TRBD2 (6 bases). Germline V gene sequence: CDR1 MGHRA, CDR2 YSYEKL. V was pared by 1 base and J by 2 bases, with 25 bases between. This CDR3 has 20 amino acids. The CDR3 spells CASSQAGSSGPSLFTDTQYF. As DNA, the CDR3 is TGCGCCAGCAGCCAAGCGGGCTCGAGCGGGCCCAGCCTTTTCACAGATACGCAGTATTTT.

The chain uses TRBV30 and TRBJ2-7, with D uncertain. CDR3 length: 15 residues. Trimming stripped 4 bases from V and 7 bases from J, with 23 bases between. The V gene's germline CDR1 is GTSNPN and CDR2 SVGIG (reference sequence). CDR3 DNA sequence: TGTGCCTGGACTCTGGCCGGTCTGTCTTCGGGTGAGCAGTACTTC. Encoded protein: CAWTLAGLSSGEQYF.

V usage is TRBV7-7 and J usage is TRBJ2-2; TRBD2 matches at 8 bases. Germline V lookup: CDR1 SSHAT, CDR2 FNYEAQ (reference sequence). With V trimmed by 5 bases and J by 7 bases, 6 bases remained unmatched. This CDR3 contains 14 residues. The DNA of the CDR3 is TGTGCCAGCAGCCCAACTAGCGGAATCGGGGAGCTGTTTTTT. This encodes CASSPTSGIGELFF.